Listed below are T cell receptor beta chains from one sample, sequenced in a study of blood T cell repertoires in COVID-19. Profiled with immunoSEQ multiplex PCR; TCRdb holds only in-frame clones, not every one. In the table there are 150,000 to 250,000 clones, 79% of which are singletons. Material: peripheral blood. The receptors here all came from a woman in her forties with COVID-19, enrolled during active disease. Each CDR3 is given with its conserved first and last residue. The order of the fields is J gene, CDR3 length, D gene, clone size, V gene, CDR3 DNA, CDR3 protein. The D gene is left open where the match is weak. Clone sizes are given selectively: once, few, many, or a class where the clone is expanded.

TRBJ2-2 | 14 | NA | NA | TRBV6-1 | TGTGCCAGCAGTGACAGGGGCATGTCCGGGGAGCTGTTTTTT | CASSDRGMSGELFF
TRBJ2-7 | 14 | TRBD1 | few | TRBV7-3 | TGTGCCAGCAGCTTGAGGACAGGTCTGCTCGAGCAGTACTTC | CASSLRTGLLEQYF
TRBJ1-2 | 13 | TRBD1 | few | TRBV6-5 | TGTGCCAGCAATCCTCGACAGGGGAATGGCTACACCTTC | CASNPRQGNGYTF
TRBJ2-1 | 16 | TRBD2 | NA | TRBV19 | TGTGCCAGTAGGCCTCCGGGACTAGGCTATCTGGATGAGCAGTTCTTC | CASRPPGLGYLDEQFF
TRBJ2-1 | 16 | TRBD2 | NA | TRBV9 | TGTGCCAGCAGCCCGCTCGGAGCGGGAGGGCCGAATGAGCAGTTCTTC | CASSPLGAGGPNEQFF
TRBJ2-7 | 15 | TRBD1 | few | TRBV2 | TGTGCCAGCAGTGGTGACAGGGTTAAAAGGGTCGAGCAGTACTTC | CASSGDRVKRVEQYF
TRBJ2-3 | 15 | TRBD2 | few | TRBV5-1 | TGCGCCAGCAGCTTGAGCGGGAGGAGTACAGATACGCAGTATTTT | CASSLSGRSTDTQYF
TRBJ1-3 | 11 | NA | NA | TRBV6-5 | TGTGCCAGCAGACGGGGAAACACCATATATTTT | CASRRGNTIYF
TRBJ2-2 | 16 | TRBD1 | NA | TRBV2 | TGTGCCAGCAGCTTACTCCGGGACAGGGGAGCCGGGGAGCTGTTTTTT | CASSLLRDRGAGELFF
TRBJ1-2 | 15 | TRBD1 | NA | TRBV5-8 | TGTGCCAGCAGCTTGGCTGGGACAGGGAGCTATGGCTACACCTTC | CASSLAGTGSYGYTF
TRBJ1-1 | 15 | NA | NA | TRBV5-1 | TGCGCCAGCAGCTTGGAACGGGTAGGTGGCACTGAAGCTTTCTTT | CASSLERVGGTEAFF
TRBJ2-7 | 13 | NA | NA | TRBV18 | TGTGCCAGCTCAGTTCAACAGGGCTCCGAGCAGTACTTC | CASSVQQGSEQYF
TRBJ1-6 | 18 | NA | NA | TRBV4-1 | TGCGCCAGCAGCTCCATCGCGCCAGGGGTACTCTATAATTCACCCCTCCACTTT | CASSSIAPGVLYNSPLHF
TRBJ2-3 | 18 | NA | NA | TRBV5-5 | TGTGCCAGCAGCTTGGAAGGGTACCCGGGGATGGGCACAGATACGCAGTATTTT | CASSLEGYPGMGTDTQYF
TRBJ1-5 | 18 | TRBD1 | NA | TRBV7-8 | TGTGCCAGCAGCTTAGAGTCCCTCACAGGGGTTCGCAATCAGCCCCAGCATTTT | CASSLESLTGVRNQPQHF
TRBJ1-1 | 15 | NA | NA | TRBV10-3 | TGTGCCATCAGTGTCGGTCGAACAGGGCCCACTGAAGCTTTCTTT | CAISVGRTGPTEAFF
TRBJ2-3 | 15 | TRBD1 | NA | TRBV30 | TGTGCCTGGAGTGGCGGGACAGGGACCACAGATACGCAGTATTTT | CAWSGGTGTTDTQYF
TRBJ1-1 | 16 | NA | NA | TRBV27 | TGTGCCAGCAGTGCACAGAGATCCAACTTGAACACTGAAGCTTTCTTT | CASSAQRSNLNTEAFF
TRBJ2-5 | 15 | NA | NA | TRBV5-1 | TGCGCCAGCAGCTTGGGTGCAGGGGATCAAGAGACCCAGTACTTC | CASSLGAGDQETQYF
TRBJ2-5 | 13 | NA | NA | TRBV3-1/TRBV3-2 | TGTGCCAGCAGCCAAATACTAGAAGAGACCCAGTACTTC | CASSQILEETQYF
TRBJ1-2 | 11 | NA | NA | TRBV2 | TGTGCCAGCGGAGCTAACTATGGCTACACCTTC | CASGANYGYTF
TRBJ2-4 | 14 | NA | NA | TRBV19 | TGTGCCAGTAGTACCCCGGTAATGGAAAACATTCAGTACTTC | CASSTPVMENIQYF
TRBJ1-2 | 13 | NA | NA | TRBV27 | TGTGCCAGCAGCCTAGGAGGGGTCTATGGCTACACCTTC | CASSLGGVYGYTF
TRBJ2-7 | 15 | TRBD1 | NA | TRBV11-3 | TGTGCCAGCAGCTTAGGGGACAGTATATTCTACGAGCAGTACTTC | CASSLGDSIFYEQYF
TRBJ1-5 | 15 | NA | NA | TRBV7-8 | TGTGCCAGCAGCTTAGTCGCGACAGGCAATCAGCCCCAGCATTTT | CASSLVATGNQPQHF
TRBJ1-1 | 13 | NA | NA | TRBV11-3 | TGTGCCAGCAGCTTTTTTTCGGGGACTGAAGCTTTCTTT | CASSFFSGTEAFF
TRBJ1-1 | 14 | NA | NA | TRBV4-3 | TGCGCCAGCAGCCAAGAATGGGGGGACACTGAAGCTTTCTTT | CASSQEWGDTEAFF
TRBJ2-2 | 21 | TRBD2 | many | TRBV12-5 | TGTGCTAGTGGTTTGTATCCCATCGCGGGACTAGCGGGAGGTCGCACCGGGGAGCTGTTTTTT | CASGLYPIAGLAGGRTGELFF
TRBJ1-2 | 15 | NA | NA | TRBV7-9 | TGTGCCAGCAGCTTTGTCGCAGGCAGGGGCTATGGCTACACCTTC | CASSFVAGRGYGYTF
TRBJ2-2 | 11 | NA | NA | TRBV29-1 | TGCAGCGTTTCTCAGTTAGGGGAGCTGTTTTTT | CSVSQLGELFF
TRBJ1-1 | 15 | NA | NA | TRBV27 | TGTGCCAGCAGTTTGAGGAGGGGCGCGGGCACTGAAGCTTTCTTT | CASSLRRGAGTEAFF
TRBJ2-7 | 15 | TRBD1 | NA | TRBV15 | TGTGCCACCAGCGGAGACAGGGGGAGGACCTACGAGCAGTACTTC | CATSGDRGRTYEQYF
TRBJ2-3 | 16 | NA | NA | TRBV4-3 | TGCGCCAGCAGCCTCCTATTGGGTGACCTAGGAGATACGCAGTATTTT | CASSLLLGDLGDTQYF
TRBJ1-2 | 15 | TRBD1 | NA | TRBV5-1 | TGCGCCAGCAGATCCGGGACAGGGATAGACTATGGCTACACCTTC | CASRSGTGIDYGYTF
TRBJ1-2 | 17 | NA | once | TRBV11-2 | TGTGCCAGCAGCTCCCGATTGGTACAGGGAGCTAACTATGGCTACACCTTC | CASSSRLVQGANYGYTF
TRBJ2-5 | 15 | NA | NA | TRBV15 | TGTGCCACCAGCAGAGGGGCTAGCCCCCAAGAGACCCAGTACTTC | CATSRGASPQETQYF
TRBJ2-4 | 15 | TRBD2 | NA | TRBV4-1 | TGCGCCAGCAGCCACCCAACGGGAGGATTAAACATTCAGTACTTC | CASSHPTGGLNIQYF
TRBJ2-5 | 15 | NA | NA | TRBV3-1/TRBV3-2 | TGTGCCAGCAGCCAATTCACTAACTTCCAAGAGACCCAGTACTTC | CASSQFTNFQETQYF
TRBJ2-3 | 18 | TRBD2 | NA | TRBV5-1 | TGCGCCAGCAGCTTGATTGGGTCTAGCGGAACTAGCACAGATACGCAGTATTTT | CASSLIGSSGTSTDTQYF
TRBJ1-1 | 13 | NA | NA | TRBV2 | TGTGCCAGCAGTTTAGACGGGTACACTGAAGCTTTCTTT | CASSLDGYTEAFF
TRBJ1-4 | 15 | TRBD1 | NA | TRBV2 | TGTGCCAGCAGTGAACCGGGACAGGGTAATGAAAAACTGTTTTTT | CASSEPGQGNEKLFF
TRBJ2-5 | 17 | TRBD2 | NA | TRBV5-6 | TGTGCCAGCAGCTTAGTCCCGGGACTAGCGGGAGAAGAGACCCAGTACTTC | CASSLVPGLAGEETQYF
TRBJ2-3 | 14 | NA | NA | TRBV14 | TGTGCCAGCAGCTCCCGTAGCGGCACAGATACGCAGTATTTT | CASSSRSGTDTQYF
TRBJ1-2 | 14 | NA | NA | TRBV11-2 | TGTGCCAGCAGCTTATTCGACTCCCCGGAGGGCTACACCTTC | CASSLFDSPEGYTF
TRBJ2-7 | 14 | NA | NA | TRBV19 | TGTGCCAGTAGTACCAGGGGTCTAATCTACGAGCAGTACTTC | CASSTRGLIYEQYF
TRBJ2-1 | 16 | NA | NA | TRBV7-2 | TGTGCCAGCAGCGCACTGACTACCGTTCCAGGCCATGAGCAGTTCTTC | CASSALTTVPGHEQFF
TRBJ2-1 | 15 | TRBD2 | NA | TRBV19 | TGTGCCAGTAGTCTAAGCGGGAATAAATACAATGAGCAGTTCTTC | CASSLSGNKYNEQFF
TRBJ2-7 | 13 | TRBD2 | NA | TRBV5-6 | TGTGCCAGCAGCGGACTAGCGGGCTACGAGCAGTACTTC | CASSGLAGYEQYF
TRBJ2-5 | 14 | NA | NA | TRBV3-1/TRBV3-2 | TGTGCCAGCAGCCAAGATGGGAGCCGAGAGACCCAGTACTTC | CASSQDGSRETQYF
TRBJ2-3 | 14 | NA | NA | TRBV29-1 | TGCAGCGCAGCAACCGGGACTGCCGCGGATACGCAGTATTTT | CSAATGTAADTQYF
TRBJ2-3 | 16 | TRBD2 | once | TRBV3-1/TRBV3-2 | TGTGCCAGCAGCAATATAGCGGGAGGGGTTACAGATACGCAGTATTTT | CASSNIAGGVTDTQYF
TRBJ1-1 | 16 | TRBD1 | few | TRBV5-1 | TGCGCCAGCAGCTTGACGACAGGGGGGCGAGGGACTGAAGCTTTCTTT | CASSLTTGGRGTEAFF
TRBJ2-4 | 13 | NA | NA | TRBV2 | TGTGCCAGCCAGGGGAATTTCGAAAACATTCAGTACTTC | CASQGNFENIQYF
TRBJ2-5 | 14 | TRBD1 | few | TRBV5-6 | TGTGCCAGCAGCCCCCAGGGGGCTTGGGAGACCCAGTACTTC | CASSPQGAWETQYF
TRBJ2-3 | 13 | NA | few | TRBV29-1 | TGCAGCGTTGAAGCGACTAGGGCGGATACGCAGTATTTT | CSVEATRADTQYF
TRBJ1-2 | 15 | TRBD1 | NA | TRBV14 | TGTGCCAGCAGCCAATCGGGGACAGTCGGAGTCGGCTACACCTTC | CASSQSGTVGVGYTF
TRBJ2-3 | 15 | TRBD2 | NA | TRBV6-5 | TGTGCCAGCGCCGAGCGAGCGGGAGGTACAGATACGCAGTATTTT | CASAERAGGTDTQYF
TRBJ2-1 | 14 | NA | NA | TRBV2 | TGTGCCAGCAGGACCGGAGGGGCTTACAATGAGCAGTTCTTC | CASRTGGAYNEQFF
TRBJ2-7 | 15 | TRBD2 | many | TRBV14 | TGTGCCAGCAGCCAAGTAGCGGGATCTACCTACGAGCAGTACTTC | CASSQVAGSTYEQYF